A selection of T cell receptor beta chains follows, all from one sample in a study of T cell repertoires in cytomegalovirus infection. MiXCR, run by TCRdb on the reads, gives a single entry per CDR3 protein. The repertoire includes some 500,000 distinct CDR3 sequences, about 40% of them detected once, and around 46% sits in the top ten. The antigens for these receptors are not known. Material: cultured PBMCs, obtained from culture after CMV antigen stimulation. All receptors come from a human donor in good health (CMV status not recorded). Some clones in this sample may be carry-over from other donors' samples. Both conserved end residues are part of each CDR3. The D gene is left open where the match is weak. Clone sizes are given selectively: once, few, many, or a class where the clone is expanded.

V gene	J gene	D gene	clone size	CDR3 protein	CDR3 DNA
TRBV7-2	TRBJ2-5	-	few	CASSSELGAVGETQYF	TGTGCCAGCAGCTCCGAGCTTGGGGCTGTGGGGGAGACCCAGTACTTC
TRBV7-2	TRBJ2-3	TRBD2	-	CASSLRVAGGPGDTQYF	TGTGCCAGCAGCTTAAGGGTAGCGGGAGGACCCGGGGACACGCAGTATTTT
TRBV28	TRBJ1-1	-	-	CASSRMRDIREAFF	TGTGCCAGCAGCCGCATGAGAGACATTCGGGAAGCTTTCTTT
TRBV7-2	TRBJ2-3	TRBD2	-	CASRLAESTDTQYF	TGTGCCAGCAGACTAGCGGAGAGCACAGATACGCAGTATTTT
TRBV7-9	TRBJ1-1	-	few	CASSNRVHEAFF	TGTGCCAGCAGCAATCGGGTTCATGAAGCTTTCTTT
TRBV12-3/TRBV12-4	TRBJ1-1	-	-	CASSTLGDTPGTEAFF	TGTGCCAGCAGTACCCTCGGGGACACCCCGGGGACTGAAGCTTTCTTT
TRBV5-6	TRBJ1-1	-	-	CASSLAALEAFF	TGTGCCAGCAGCTTGGCCGCATTAGAAGCTTTCTTT
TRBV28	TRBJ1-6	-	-	CASSLGGGGTNSPLHF	TGTGCCAGCAGTTTAGGGGGAGGGGGGACGAATTCACCCCTCCACTTT
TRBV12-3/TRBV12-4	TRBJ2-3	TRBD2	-	CASSLGGLAGGGADTQYF	TGTGCCAGCAGTTTGGGGGGACTAGCGGGAGGTGGAGCAGATACGCAGTATTTT
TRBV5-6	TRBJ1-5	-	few	CASSFGTHQPQHF	TGTGCCAGCAGCTTTGGCACCCATCAGCCCCAGCATTTT
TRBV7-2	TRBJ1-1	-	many	CASSPRAWHTEAFF	TGTGCCAGCAGCCCCAGGGCATGGCACACTGAAGCTTTCTTT
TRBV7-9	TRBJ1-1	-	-	CASSPARIGNTEAFF	TGTGCCAGCAGCCCAGCGCGGATCGGGAACACTGAAGCTTTCTTT
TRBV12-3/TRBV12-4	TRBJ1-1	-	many	CASSFDGSSTEAFF	TGTGCCAGCAGTTTCGACGGGTCGAGCACTGAAGCTTTCTTT
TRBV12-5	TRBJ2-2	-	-	CASGSRARQTNTGELFF	TGTGCTAGTGGCTCCAGGGCCCGTCAGACGAACACCGGGGAGCTGTTTTTT
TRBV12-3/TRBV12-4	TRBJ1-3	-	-	CASSANTGRGVNTIYF	TGTGCCAGCAGTGCCAACACGGGCCGGGGGGTGAACACCATATATTTT
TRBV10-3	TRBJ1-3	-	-	CAISESPTDSGNTIYF	TGTGCCATCAGTGAGAGCCCTACAGACTCTGGAAACACCATATATTTT
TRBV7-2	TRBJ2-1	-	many	CASSISLAEYNEQFF	TGTGCCAGCAGCATATCGCTAGCTGAGTACAATGAGCAGTTCTTC
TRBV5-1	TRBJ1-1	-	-	CASRSSRTEAFF	TGCGCCAGCAGGTCAAGTCGAACTGAAGCTTTCTTT
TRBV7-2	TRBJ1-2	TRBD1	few	CASSLAGQGFEGYTF	TGTGCCAGCAGCTTAGCGGGACAGGGGTTTGAGGGCTACACCTTC
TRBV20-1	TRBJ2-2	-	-	CSASSGQDLGELFF	TGCAGTGCTAGTTCCGGACAAGACCTCGGGGAGCTGTTTTTT
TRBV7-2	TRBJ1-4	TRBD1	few	CASSARDSEKLFF	TGTGCCAGCAGCGCCCGGGACAGTGAAAAACTGTTTTTT
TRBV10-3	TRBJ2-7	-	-	CAISESDVSSYEQYF	TGTGCCATCAGTGAGTCCGACGTGAGCTCCTACGAGCAGTACTTC
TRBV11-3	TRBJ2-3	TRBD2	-	CARVSGGLPDTQYF	TGTGCCCGAGTGTCGGGAGGGCTGCCAGATACGCAGTATTTT
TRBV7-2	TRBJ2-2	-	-	CASSPMIGNTGELFF	TGTGCCAGCAGCCCTATGATAGGGAACACCGGGGAGCTGTTTTTT
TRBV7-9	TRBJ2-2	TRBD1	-	CASSLVMVRDRKTGELFF	TGTGCCAGCAGCTTAGTAATGGTCCGGGACAGAAAGACCGGGGAGCTGTTTTTT
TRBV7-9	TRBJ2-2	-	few	CASSHRGTGELFF	TGTGCCAGCAGCCACCGGGGGACCGGGGAGCTGTTTTTT
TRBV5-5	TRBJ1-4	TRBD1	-	CASSRLDRVGEKLFF	TGTGCCAGCAGCCGCCTGGACAGGGTTGGGGAAAAACTGTTTTTT
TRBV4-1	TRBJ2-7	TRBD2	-	CASSLRERETYEQYF	TGCGCCAGCAGCCTAAGGGAGCGGGAGACCTACGAGCAGTACTTC
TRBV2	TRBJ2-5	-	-	CAGQLEVSETQYF	TGTGCCGGCCAGCTTGAGGTATCGGAGACCCAGTACTTC
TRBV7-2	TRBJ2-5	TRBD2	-	CASSLTSGRGETQYF	TGTGCCAGCAGCCTGACTAGCGGGAGGGGTGAGACCCAGTACTTC
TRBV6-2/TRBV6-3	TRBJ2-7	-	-	CASSRLREQYF	TGTGCCAGCAGTCGACTTAGGGAGCAGTACTTC
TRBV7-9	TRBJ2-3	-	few	CASTPGVIRTDTQYF	TGTGCCAGCACTCCAGGGGTTATTCGCACAGATACGCAGTATTTT
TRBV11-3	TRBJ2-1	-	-	CASSPGRESSYNEQFF	TGTGCCAGCAGCCCCGGACGGGAAAGCTCCTACAATGAGCAGTTCTTC
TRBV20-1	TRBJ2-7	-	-	CSASRDPAYEQYF	TGCAGTGCTAGCCGGGACCCAGCCTACGAGCAGTACTTC
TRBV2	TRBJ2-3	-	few	CASSDRSSTDTQYF	TGTGCCAGCAGTGACAGGAGTAGCACAGATACGCAGTATTTT
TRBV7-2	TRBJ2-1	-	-	CASSLAMRREQFF	TGTGCCAGCAGCTTAGCTATGCGGCGTGAGCAGTTCTTC
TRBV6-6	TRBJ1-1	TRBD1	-	CASRVTGQRNTEAFF	TGTGCCAGCAGGGTTACGGGACAGCGTAACACTGAAGCTTTCTTT
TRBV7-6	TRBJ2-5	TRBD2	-	CASSPRGVQETQYF	TGTGCCAGCAGCCCGCGGGGGGTTCAAGAGACCCAGTACTTC
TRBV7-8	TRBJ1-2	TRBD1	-	CASSPANPGQTNYGYTF	TGTGCCAGCAGCCCGGCTAACCCGGGACAGACTAACTATGGCTACACCTTC
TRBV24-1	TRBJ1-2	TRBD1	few	CATSDPTGADYGYTF	TGTGCCACCAGTGACCCGACAGGGGCGGACTATGGCTACACCTTC
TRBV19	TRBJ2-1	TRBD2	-	CASSISTSSNEQFF	TGTGCCAGTAGTATATCGACTAGCAGCAATGAGCAGTTCTTC
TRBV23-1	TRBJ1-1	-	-	CASSQSGANTEAFF	TGCGCCAGCAGTCAATCGGGAGCGAACACTGAAGCTTTCTTT